A selection of T cell receptor beta chains follows, all from one sample in a study of blood T cell repertoires in COVID-19. Sequencing used immunoSEQ multiplex PCR; TCRdb keeps in-frame clones, though not all of them. The profile covers under 85,000 clones, with 65% to 85% appearing a single time and roughly 5.6% taken by the ten largest. The material sequenced was peripheral blood. The source is a man over 45 with active COVID-19. Each CDR3 is given with its conserved first and last residue. Fields, in order: J gene, V gene, CDR3 protein.

TRBJ1-1,TRBV19,CATSSGNTEAFF
TRBJ2-3,TRBV6-2/TRBV6-3,CASSYPSGDTQYF
TRBJ2-3,TRBV7-3,CASSHTRTSGGADTQYF
TRBJ2-7,TRBV19,CASSDLRGEQYF
TRBJ1-1,TRBV4-2,CASSQDFRGGRTEAFF
TRBJ2-7,TRBV4-1,CASSQGPQGRDEQYF
TRBJ2-7,TRBV6-1,CASSDHRGRNEQYF
TRBJ2-2,TRBV28,CASSFVGLLNTGELFF
TRBJ1-4,TRBV7-9,CASSSREIEKLFF
TRBJ1-2,TRBV29-1,CSVELRTGGFYGYTF
TRBJ1-2,TRBV25-1,CASSTGNGYTF
TRBJ1-5,TRBV21-1,CASSTQGDQPQHF
TRBJ2-2,TRBV9,CASTAGLAGPLPQNTGELFF
TRBJ2-3,TRBV10-3,CAISPTSVVWDTQYF
TRBJ1-3,TRBV19,CASSLDRYSGNTIYF
TRBJ1-2,TRBV4-2,CASSHKGQGDYGYTF
TRBJ1-2,TRBV6-5,CASSAGPRDYGYTF
TRBJ2-3,TRBV3-1/TRBV3-2,CASSQGYPDTQYF
TRBJ1-4,TRBV28,CASSGHLDANEKLFF
TRBJ2-3,TRBV9,CASSVGLAGGQATDTQYF
TRBJ2-1,TRBV3-1/TRBV3-2,CASRWSAVSYEQFF
TRBJ2-2,TRBV5-4,CASSPPVASGGPELFF
TRBJ2-1,TRBV11-3,CASSLGGTSGNEQFF
TRBJ1-1,TRBV5-5,CASSLGQVNTEAFF
TRBJ2-1,TRBV7-6,CASSLTSGSLSNEQFF
TRBJ2-5,TRBV4-2,CASSQDPGVAEETQYF
TRBJ1-3,TRBV18,CASSPPVAGNTIYF
TRBJ2-3,TRBV5-8,CASSFGLAGGDTQYF
TRBJ2-5,TRBV7-3,CASSADRGETQYF
TRBJ1-6,TRBV9,CASSVNAGGSPLHF
TRBJ2-3,TRBV2,CASRETSGGTDTQYF
TRBJ2-7,TRBV11-3,CASSLGEDYEQYF
TRBJ2-2,TRBV14,CASSLQGAGTGELFF
TRBJ1-1,TRBV7-2,CASSLGQNTEAFF
TRBJ1-2,TRBV29-1,CSAGQGTSYGYTF
TRBJ2-3,TRBV11-2,CASSPEGGVSTDTQYF
TRBJ2-7,TRBV7-2,CASSSYTSGRSEQYF
TRBJ1-6,TRBV6-1,CASSESTGARSPLHF
TRBJ1-5,TRBV28,CASSFSVFSNQPQHF
TRBJ2-7,TRBV5-4,CASSLRTGSYEQYF
TRBJ1-1,TRBV19,CASSMNREEAFF
TRBJ2-2,TRBV11-2,CASSLQLAAGELFF
TRBJ1-2,TRBV30,CAWSRDRPYGYTF
TRBJ2-1,TRBV7-2,CASSLDYPEQFF
TRBJ2-6,TRBV5-6,CASSPGTGGSGANVLTF
TRBJ2-7,TRBV5-1,CASSWETTSGGPYEQYF
TRBJ1-1,TRBV4-1,CASSHPTIGTEAFF
TRBJ2-7,TRBV19,CASALAGGAYEQYF
TRBJ2-2,TRBV10-3,CAIKTGGLLATGELFF
TRBJ2-7,TRBV19,CASRERRSSYEQYF
TRBJ1-5,TRBV18,CASSPGAISNQPQHF
TRBJ1-6,TRBV20-1,CSARVGLTLHF
TRBJ2-5,TRBV5-1,CASSSLGTGGKETQYF
TRBJ1-3,TRBV10-3,CAITSSPGNTIYF
TRBJ2-2,TRBV7-3,CASRQALGSGELFF